This is a list of T cell receptor beta chains from one sample in a study of cytomegalovirus exposure and HLA in healthy donors. Generated by immunoSEQ multiplex PCR, the TCRdb table keeps only in-frame clones and is missing some. The table includes fewer than 200,000 clones, approximately 80% detected once. Sequencing input: PBMCs. These receptors were taken from a woman aged 25 to 39 in good health and CMV-seronegative. Both conserved end residues are part of each CDR3. A D gene is named only where the DNA matches it firmly. Rows give clone size only sometimes, using once, few, many, or a class for an expanded clone.

J,V,D,size,CDR3,DNA
TRBJ2-7,TRBV6-1,.,.,CASSGLSVAGEQYF,TGTGCCAGCAGTGGACTGAGCGTGGCGGGCGAGCAGTACTTC
TRBJ1-2,TRBV19,.,.,CASSSGANYGYTF,TGTGCCAGTAGTTCAGGGGCTAACTATGGCTACACCTTC
TRBJ1-3,TRBV7-6,TRBD1,.,CASSSNQGVPGNTIYF,TGTGCCAGCAGCTCGAACCAGGGGGTCCCTGGAAACACCATATATTTT
TRBJ2-5,TRBV5-4,.,few,CASRADHAQETQYF,TGTGCCAGCAGAGCGGACCACGCTCAAGAGACCCAGTACTTC
TRBJ2-5,TRBV7-7,TRBD1,.,CASSTTGGSETQYF,TGTGCCAGCAGCACTACAGGGGGCTCAGAGACCCAGTACTTC
TRBJ2-2,TRBV2,.,.,CASSEEGLVTGELFF,TGTGCCAGCAGTGAAGAGGGACTCGTCACCGGGGAGCTGTTTTTT
TRBJ2-1,TRBV7-3,.,few,CASSRGQSYNEQFF,TGTGCCAGCAGCCGAGGACAGTCCTACAATGAGCAGTTCTTC
TRBJ1-1,TRBV6-1,.,.,CASSEIGEGNTEAFF,TGTGCCAGCAGTGAGATAGGTGAGGGAAACACTGAAGCTTTCTTT
TRBJ2-1,TRBV7-3,TRBD1,.,CASSLHRGKYNEQFF,TGTGCCAGCAGCTTACACAGGGGAAAGTACAATGAGCAGTTCTTC
TRBJ1-2,TRBV18,.,.,CASSPGGDYGYTF,TGTGCCAGCTCGCCCGGGGGAGACTATGGCTACACCTTC
TRBJ2-1,TRBV25-1,.,few,CASSGRGEQFF,TGTGCCAGCAGTGGACGAGGTGAGCAGTTCTTC
TRBJ2-2,TRBV12-5,TRBD1,few,CASGSGTGVIPGELFF,TGTGCTAGTGGTTCCGGGACAGGGGTCATCCCCGGGGAGCTGTTTTTT
TRBJ2-5,TRBV7-3,.,.,CASSLGSQETQYF,TGTGCCAGCAGCTTGGGGAGTCAAGAGACCCAGTACTTC
TRBJ2-1,TRBV11-3,.,.,CASSTRRGQLNEQFF,TGTGCCAGCAGCACCCGCCGCGGACAGCTTAATGAGCAGTTCTTC
TRBJ2-7,TRBV7-8,TRBD1,.,CASSSFRTGTAEQYF,TGTGCCAGCAGCTCATTTAGGACAGGGACGGCCGAGCAGTACTTC
TRBJ1-2,TRBV19,TRBD1,.,CASRTSGTGFYGYTF,TGTGCCAGTAGAACCTCCGGGACAGGGTTTTATGGCTACACCTTC
TRBJ1-3,TRBV18,TRBD1,.,CASSPRQGGNTIYF,TGTGCCAGCTCACCAAGACAGGGTGGAAACACCATATATTTT
TRBJ2-7,TRBV29-1,.,.,CSVEGLGGRQYF,TGCAGCGTTGAAGGTCTAGGGGGAAGGCAGTACTTC
TRBJ2-5,TRBV4-2,TRBD1,.,CASSQDPRQGVETQYF,TGTGCCAGCAGCCAAGACCCCCGACAGGGAGTGGAGACCCAGTACTTC
TRBJ2-7,TRBV7-9,.,.,CASSPKGSYEQYF,TGTGCCAGCAGCCCTAAGGGGTCCTACGAGCAGTACTTC
TRBJ1-2,TRBV2,TRBD1,.,CASRADRGYGYTF,TGTGCCAGCAGAGCGGACAGGGGCTATGGCTACACCTTC
TRBJ2-1,TRBV27,TRBD2,.,CASHSGRSYNEQFF,TGTGCCAGCCATAGCGGGAGGTCCTACAATGAGCAGTTCTTC
TRBJ2-1,TRBV9,TRBD2,.,CASSFKGTSDNEQFF,TGTGCCAGCAGCTTCAAGGGGACTAGCGACAATGAGCAGTTCTTC
TRBJ2-7,TRBV9,.,few,CASSPTRSYEQYF,TGTGCCAGCAGCCCGACCAGGTCCTACGAGCAGTACTTC
TRBJ1-5,TRBV10-2,TRBD1,.,CASGQGMWSQHF,TGCGCCAGTGGACAGGGTATGTGGTCCCAGCATTTT
TRBJ1-1,TRBV7-6,.,.,CASSLYSGLTEAFF,TGTGCCAGCAGCTTATATTCAGGACTCACTGAAGCTTTCTTT
TRBJ2-7,TRBV7-6,.,.,CASSSTGSHEQYF,TGTGCCAGCAGCTCCACAGGGTCCCACGAGCAGTACTTC
TRBJ1-1,TRBV4-1,.,.,CASRPSPAQTNTEAFF,TGCGCCAGCAGACCTTCCCCCGCACAAACGAACACTGAAGCTTTCTTT
TRBJ1-1,TRBV19,.,.,CASSIHAGNTEAFF,TGTGCCAGTAGTATACACGCGGGGAACACTGAAGCTTTCTTT
TRBJ1-2,TRBV4-2,TRBD1,.,CASSQLTGDYGYTF,TGTGCCAGCAGCCAGTTAACAGGGGACTATGGCTACACCTTC